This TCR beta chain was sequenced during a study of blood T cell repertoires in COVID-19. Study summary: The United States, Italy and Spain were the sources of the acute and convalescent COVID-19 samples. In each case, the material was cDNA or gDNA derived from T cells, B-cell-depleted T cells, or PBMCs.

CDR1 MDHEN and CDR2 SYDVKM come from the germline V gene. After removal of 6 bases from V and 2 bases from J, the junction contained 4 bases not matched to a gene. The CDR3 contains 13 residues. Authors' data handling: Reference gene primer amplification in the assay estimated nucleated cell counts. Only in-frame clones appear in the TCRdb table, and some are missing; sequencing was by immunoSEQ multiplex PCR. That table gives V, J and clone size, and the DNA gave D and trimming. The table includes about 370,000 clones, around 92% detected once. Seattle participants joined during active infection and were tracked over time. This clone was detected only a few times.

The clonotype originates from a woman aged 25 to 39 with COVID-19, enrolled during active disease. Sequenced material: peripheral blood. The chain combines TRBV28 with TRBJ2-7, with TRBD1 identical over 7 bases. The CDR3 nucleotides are TGTGCCAGCAGGAGGGACAGCACCTACGAGCAGTACTTC. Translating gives CASRRDSTYEQYF.